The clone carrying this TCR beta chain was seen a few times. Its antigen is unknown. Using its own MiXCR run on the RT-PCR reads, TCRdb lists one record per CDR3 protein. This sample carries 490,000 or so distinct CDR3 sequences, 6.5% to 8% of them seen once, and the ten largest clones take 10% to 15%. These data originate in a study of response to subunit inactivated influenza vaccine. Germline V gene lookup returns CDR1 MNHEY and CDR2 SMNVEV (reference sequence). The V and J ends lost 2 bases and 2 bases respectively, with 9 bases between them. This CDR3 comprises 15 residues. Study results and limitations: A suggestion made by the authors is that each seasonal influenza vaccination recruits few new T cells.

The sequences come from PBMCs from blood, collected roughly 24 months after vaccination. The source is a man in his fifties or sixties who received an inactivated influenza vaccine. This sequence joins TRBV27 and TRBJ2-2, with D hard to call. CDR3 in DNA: TGTGCCAGCAGTTTACGGTCGACCAACACCGGGGAGCTGTTTTTT. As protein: CASSLRSTNTGELFF.